Listed below are T cell receptor beta chains from one sample, sequenced in a study of spatial heterogeneity in lung cancer. TCRdb analysed the 5' RACE reads with MiXCR anew, one entry per CDR3 protein. The data contain approximately 9,700 distinct CDR3 sequences, 8% to 10% of them singletons. Material: lung tumor tissue, obtained at surgery. Receptor source: a female donor with early-stage non-small cell lung cancer. The CDR3 runs from the conserved cysteine through the conserved F or W. A D gene is named only where the DNA matches it firmly. Not every row has a clone size; where given, it reads once, few, many or a size class.

j_call: TRBJ2-1
d_call: NA
cdr3_length: 16
clone_size: many
v_call: TRBV12-3/TRBV12-4
cdr3_aa: CASRMMGQGLGNEQFF
cdr3_nt: TGTGCCAGCAGAATGATGGGCCAGGGGCTGGGCAATGAGCAGTTCTTC

j_call: TRBJ1-4
d_call: NA
cdr3_length: 14
clone_size: NA
v_call: TRBV4-1
cdr3_aa: CASSQEGVREKLFF
cdr3_nt: TGCGCCAGCAGCCAAGAGGGGGTCAGGGAAAAACTGTTTTTT

j_call: TRBJ2-5
d_call: NA
cdr3_length: 13
clone_size: few
v_call: TRBV2
cdr3_aa: CASSEQGSKTQYF
cdr3_nt: TGTGCCAGCAGTGAGCAGGGGTCAAAGACCCAGTACTTC

j_call: TRBJ2-7
d_call: NA
cdr3_length: 12
clone_size: many
v_call: TRBV27
cdr3_aa: CASRSGQNEQYF
cdr3_nt: TGTGCCAGCAGATCCGGACAGAACGAGCAGTACTTC

j_call: TRBJ1-2
d_call: NA
cdr3_length: 12
clone_size: medium-sized
v_call: TRBV5-4
cdr3_aa: CAGSQANYGYTF
cdr3_nt: TGTGCCGGGTCACAGGCTAACTATGGCTACACCTTC

j_call: TRBJ1-1
d_call: NA
cdr3_length: 13
clone_size: few
v_call: TRBV29-1
cdr3_aa: CSVEQYMNTEAFF
cdr3_nt: TGCAGCGTTGAACAGTATATGAACACTGAAGCTTTCTTT

j_call: TRBJ2-7
d_call: TRBD2
cdr3_length: 15
clone_size: medium-sized
v_call: TRBV7-9
cdr3_aa: CASSQTSGVSYEQYF
cdr3_nt: TGTGCCAGCAGCCAAACTAGCGGGGTATCCTACGAGCAGTACTTC

j_call: TRBJ2-5
d_call: NA
cdr3_length: 13
clone_size: many
v_call: TRBV5-1
cdr3_aa: CASSLGQRETQYF
cdr3_nt: TGCGCCAGCAGCTTAGGACAGAGAGAGACCCAGTACTTC

j_call: TRBJ2-5
d_call: NA
cdr3_length: 15
clone_size: NA
v_call: TRBV27
cdr3_aa: CASSLSRDVEETQYF
cdr3_nt: TGTGCCAGCAGTCTCTCTAGGGATGTGGAAGAGACCCAGTACTTC

j_call: TRBJ2-1
d_call: TRBD2
cdr3_length: 18
clone_size: many
v_call: TRBV7-2
cdr3_aa: CASSLGWLAGPEGDEQFF
cdr3_nt: TGTGCCAGCAGCTTAGGTTGGCTAGCGGGGCCAGAGGGGGACGAGCAGTTCTTC

j_call: TRBJ2-7
d_call: NA
cdr3_length: 18
clone_size: NA
v_call: TRBV2
cdr3_aa: CASRPRWFGGIISYEQYF
cdr3_nt: TGTGCCAGCAGACCAAGGTGGTTCGGGGGAATTATTTCCTACGAGCAGTACTTC

j_call: TRBJ2-3
d_call: NA
cdr3_length: 16
clone_size: medium-sized
v_call: TRBV11-3
cdr3_aa: CASSLGAGWRTDTQYF
cdr3_nt: TGTGCCAGCAGCCTAGGGGCAGGGTGGCGCACAGATACGCAGTATTTT

j_call: TRBJ2-5
d_call: NA
cdr3_length: 16
clone_size: many
v_call: TRBV9
cdr3_aa: CASPATSDSTKRSQYF
cdr3_nt: TGTGCCAGCCCCGCCACTTCCGACAGTACCAAGAGGTCCCAGTACTTC

j_call: TRBJ1-2
d_call: TRBD1
cdr3_length: 19
clone_size: many
v_call: TRBV19
cdr3_aa: CASSRAPGTGGFVNYGYTF
cdr3_nt: TGTGCCAGTAGTCGGGCGCCCGGGACAGGGGGCTTCGTTAACTATGGCTACACCTTC

j_call: TRBJ1-6
d_call: NA
cdr3_length: 14
clone_size: few
v_call: TRBV5-1
cdr3_aa: CASSLVGGSSPLHF
cdr3_nt: TGCGCCAGCAGCTTGGTTGGGGGGAGTTCACCCCTCCACTTT

j_call: TRBJ2-1
d_call: TRBD2
cdr3_length: 17
clone_size: medium-sized
v_call: TRBV5-1
cdr3_aa: CASSLAMTSGGTNEQFF
cdr3_nt: TGCGCCAGCAGCTTGGCCATGACTAGCGGGGGAACCAATGAGCAGTTCTTC

j_call: TRBJ1-6
d_call: NA
cdr3_length: 16
clone_size: many
v_call: TRBV20-1
cdr3_aa: CSARGTLSSYNSPLHF
cdr3_nt: TGCAGTGCTAGAGGGACGTTAAGCTCCTATAATTCACCCCTCCACTTT

j_call: TRBJ1-1
d_call: NA
cdr3_length: 15
clone_size: NA
v_call: TRBV7-3
cdr3_aa: CASSLVGSGNTEAFF
cdr3_nt: TGTGCCAGCAGCTTAGTAGGCTCCGGAAACACTGAAGCTTTCTTT

j_call: TRBJ1-4
d_call: NA
cdr3_length: 12
clone_size: NA
v_call: TRBV2
cdr3_aa: CASSGTNEKLFF
cdr3_nt: TGTGCCAGCAGTGGGACTAATGAAAAACTGTTTTTT

j_call: TRBJ2-5
d_call: TRBD1
cdr3_length: 16
clone_size: NA
v_call: TRBV5-1
cdr3_aa: CASSMGQGVGGETQYF
cdr3_nt: TGCGCCAGCAGCATGGGACAGGGGGTAGGAGGAGAGACCCAGTACTTC

j_call: TRBJ1-1
d_call: NA
cdr3_length: 12
clone_size: NA
v_call: TRBV2
cdr3_aa: CASWDWNTKAFF
cdr3_nt: TGTGCCAGCTGGGACTGGAACACTAAAGCTTTCTTT

j_call: TRBJ2-3
d_call: NA
cdr3_length: 14
clone_size: NA
v_call: TRBV20-1
cdr3_aa: CSAGALAKGDTQYF
cdr3_nt: TGCAGTGCTGGAGCCCTAGCGAAAGGAGATACGCAGTATTTT

j_call: TRBJ2-5
d_call: NA
cdr3_length: 13
clone_size: many
v_call: TRBV4-1
cdr3_aa: CASSPTGIETQYF
cdr3_nt: TGCGCCAGCAGCCCAACAGGGATCGAGACCCAGTACTTC

j_call: TRBJ1-1
d_call: NA
cdr3_length: 14
clone_size: medium-sized
v_call: TRBV11-3
cdr3_aa: CASSVTGASTEAFF
cdr3_nt: TGTGCCAGCAGCGTGACGGGTGCCAGCACTGAAGCTTTCTTT

j_call: TRBJ2-2
d_call: TRBD1
cdr3_length: 19
clone_size: few
v_call: TRBV5-1
cdr3_aa: CASSSRPGTGGGGGGELFF
cdr3_nt: TGCGCCAGCAGCTCCCGGCCCGGGACAGGGGGCGGAGGAGGCGGGGAGCTGTTTTTT

j_call: TRBJ2-7
d_call: TRBD1
cdr3_length: 14
clone_size: NA
v_call: TRBV27
cdr3_aa: CASSLDRESSEQYF
cdr3_nt: TGTGCCAGCAGTTTAGACAGGGAGTCTTCGGAGCAGTACTTC

j_call: TRBJ2-2
d_call: TRBD1
cdr3_length: 15
clone_size: few
v_call: TRBV10-3
cdr3_aa: CAISEPGQFSEELFF
cdr3_nt: TGTGCCATCAGTGAGCCGGGACAGTTTTCGGAGGAGCTGTTTTTT

j_call: TRBJ1-1
d_call: NA
cdr3_length: 12
clone_size: many
v_call: TRBV20-1
cdr3_aa: CSARGTNTEAFF
cdr3_nt: TGCAGTGCTAGAGGGACGAACACTGAAGCTTTCTTT

j_call: TRBJ2-7
d_call: TRBD2
cdr3_length: 16
clone_size: NA
v_call: TRBV18
cdr3_aa: CASSPTGLGMTYEQYF
cdr3_nt: TGTGCCAGCTCACCAACAGGACTAGGGATGACCTACGAGCAGTACTTC

j_call: TRBJ2-1
d_call: NA
cdr3_length: 13
clone_size: medium-sized
v_call: TRBV24-1
cdr3_aa: CATSDTHYNEQFF
cdr3_nt: TGTGCCACCAGTGATACCCACTACAATGAGCAGTTCTTC

j_call: TRBJ1-5
d_call: NA
cdr3_length: 13
clone_size: many
v_call: TRBV19
cdr3_aa: CASSESADQPQHF
cdr3_nt: TGTGCCAGTAGTGAGTCAGCAGATCAGCCCCAGCATTTT

j_call: TRBJ2-3
d_call: NA
cdr3_length: 15
clone_size: few
v_call: TRBV30
cdr3_aa: CAWSVGGASTDTQYF
cdr3_nt: TGTGCCTGGAGTGTCGGCGGGGCCAGCACAGATACGCAGTATTTT

j_call: TRBJ2-6
d_call: NA
cdr3_length: 15
clone_size: medium-sized
v_call: TRBV2
cdr3_aa: CASSAWEAGANVLTF
cdr3_nt: TGTGCCAGCAGTGCCTGGGAGGCCGGGGCCAACGTCCTGACTTTC

j_call: TRBJ2-2
d_call: TRBD2
cdr3_length: 16
clone_size: many
v_call: TRBV4-1
cdr3_aa: CASSQAGTTNTGELFF
cdr3_nt: TGCGCCAGCAGCCAAGCGGGGACTACTAACACCGGGGAGCTGTTTTTT

j_call: TRBJ1-4
d_call: NA
cdr3_length: 17
clone_size: many
v_call: TRBV14
cdr3_aa: CASSQEFGGSLNEKLFF
cdr3_nt: TGTGCCAGCAGCCAAGAATTCGGGGGTTCGTTGAATGAAAAACTGTTTTTT

j_call: TRBJ2-6
d_call: TRBD1
cdr3_length: 15
clone_size: few
v_call: TRBV6-2/TRBV6-3
cdr3_aa: CASRDRGPGANVLTF
cdr3_nt: TGTGCCAGCAGGGACAGGGGGCCTGGGGCCAACGTCCTGACTTTC

j_call: TRBJ2-3
d_call: NA
cdr3_length: 13
clone_size: many
v_call: TRBV29-1
cdr3_aa: CSVVPPGDDTQYF
cdr3_nt: TGCAGCGTTGTCCCCCCCGGGGATGATACGCAGTATTTT

j_call: TRBJ1-2
d_call: NA
cdr3_length: 13
clone_size: few
v_call: TRBV25-1
cdr3_aa: CASSSRTGDGYTF
cdr3_nt: TGTGCCAGCAGTTCCCGGACTGGGGATGGCTACACCTTC

j_call: TRBJ1-1
d_call: NA
cdr3_length: 13
clone_size: medium-sized
v_call: TRBV5-1
cdr3_aa: CASSWKVGTEAFF
cdr3_nt: TGCGCCAGCAGCTGGAAGGTAGGCACTGAAGCTTTCTTT

j_call: TRBJ2-1
d_call: NA
cdr3_length: 14
clone_size: NA
v_call: TRBV5-1
cdr3_aa: CASSPRSGGDEQFF
cdr3_nt: TGCGCCAGCAGCCCCAGGTCCGGGGGCGATGAGCAGTTCTTC

j_call: TRBJ1-1
d_call: NA
cdr3_length: 14
clone_size: NA
v_call: TRBV4-2
cdr3_aa: CASSQDEGGTEAFF
cdr3_nt: TGTGCCAGCAGCCAAGATGAAGGAGGAACTGAAGCTTTCTTT

j_call: TRBJ1-2
d_call: NA
cdr3_length: 15
clone_size: many
v_call: TRBV20-1
cdr3_aa: CSANQDDLNAYGYTF
cdr3_nt: TGCAGTGCTAACCAGGACGACCTCAATGCCTATGGCTACACCTTC

j_call: TRBJ1-3
d_call: NA
cdr3_length: 13
clone_size: many
v_call: TRBV20-1
cdr3_aa: CSARVISGNTIYF
cdr3_nt: TGCAGTGCTAGAGTCATCTCTGGAAACACCATATATTTT

j_call: TRBJ2-6
d_call: NA
cdr3_length: 17
clone_size: few
v_call: TRBV5-1
cdr3_aa: CASSLNIARSGANVLTF
cdr3_nt: TGCGCCAGCAGCTTGAATATAGCCCGATCTGGGGCCAACGTCCTGACTTTC